This T cell receptor (beta chain) was identified in a study of a mutant IDH1 vaccine in newly diagnosed glioma. Concerning this clone: No antigen is known for it.

Data came from immunoSEQ multiplex PCR; TCRdb stores just in-frame clones and leaves some out. Here the sample spans around 36,000 clones, roughly nine tenths being singletons. The time point: week 5, during vaccination. Each vaccine dose was 300 ug of mutant IDH1 20-mer peptide, with topical imiquimod. Sequenced material: PBMCs, taken from a glioma patient whose treatment included an IDH1 peptide vaccine. The sequence derives from a man between 50 and 59 years old with glioma.

The CDR3 here is CASLQGLDEQFF. As DNA, the CDR3 is TGTGCCAGCCTCCAGGGGCTTGATGAGCAGTTCTTC. J is TRBJ2-1 and V is TRBV6-1; tentatively, D is TRBD1 (6 bases). The CDR3 spans 12 residues. Germline loops: CDR1 MNHNS, CDR2 SASEGT. Trimming removed 8 bases from V and 8 bases from J, with 13 bases in between.